The 22 T cell receptor beta chains given below trace back to one sample, sequenced in a study of T-cell reconstitution after alpha-beta-depleted transplantation in children. Molecular barcoding with unique molecular identifiers was used for the TCRbeta library. TCRdb passed the PCR reads through MiXCR, listing each CDR3 protein once. This sample has 70,000 to 100,000 distinct CDR3 sequences; over 9% occur once, and the top ten carry about 15%. This material consisted of PBMCs from the stem cell graft donor, taken from the stem cell graft. The source of these receptors is a human donor who donated a stem cell graft to a child with inherited bone marrow failure.

This rearrangement joins TRBV5-1 to TRBJ2-7; no clear D. This CDR3 comprises 13 residues. The germline V gene encodes CDR1 SGHRS and CDR2 YFSETQ. V lost 5 bases and J 3 bases, leaving 12 bases between the germline ends. The CDR3, as DNA: TGCGCCAGCAGTGTACAGCCGCGCTACGAGCAGTACTTC. It codes for CASSVQPRYEQYF.

Ten or more counts support this clonotype. The chain carries TRBV7-8 and TRBJ2-7; weak D call: TRBD1 (5 bases). This CDR3 is 18 amino acids long. Germline CDR1 SGHVS, CDR2 FQNEAQ. Trimming removed 0 bases from V and 2 bases from J, with 20 bases in between. DNA for the CDR3: TGTGCCAGCAGCTTAGCTGATCTGCAGGGCCCTTTAACCTACGAGCAGTACTTC. Amino acids: CASSLADLQGPLTYEQYF.

This clonotype ranks as medium-sized. This chain links TRBV29-1 with TRBJ1-1, with 7 positions matching TRBD1. The ends lost 3 bases at V and 6 bases at J; junction bases unmatched: 1. The CDR3 spans 11 residues. Germline V gives CDR1 SQVTM, CDR2 ANQGSEA. The CDR3 protein is CSVDQGAEAFF. In nucleotides, the CDR3 is TGCAGCGTTGATCAGGGGGCTGAAGCTTTCTTT.

At least ten counts were recorded for this clonotype. The rearrangement links TRBV6-5 to TRBJ2-5; D call uncertain. This CDR3 spans 14 amino acids. Germline CDR1 MNHEY, CDR2 SVGAGI. Trimming took 7 bases from V and 0 from J, leaving 12 bases between them. CDR3: CASKQPQHQETQYF. For the CDR3, the DNA is TGTGCCAGCAAACAACCCCAACACCAAGAGACCCAGTACTTC.

This clonotype showed up many times. The chain combines TRBV24-1 with TRBJ2-3; 7 positions match TRBD1. Germline CDR1 KGHDR, CDR2 SFDVKD. The V and J ends lost 3 bases and 4 bases, in that order; junction bases with no gene match: 6. This CDR3 has 15 amino acids. In nucleotides, the CDR3 is TGTGCCACCAGTGATCCACCAACAGGGGCAGATACGCAGTATTTT. Translated, it gives CATSDPPTGADTQYF.

This clonotype was seen ten or more times. The chain carries TRBV3-1 and TRBJ1-6; possibly TRBD1 for D (6 bases). From germline, CDR1 is LGHDT and CDR2 YNNKEL (reference sequence). The CDR3 loop spans 15 amino acids. V was cut by 1 base and J by 5 bases, with 9 bases left in between. CDR3 in amino acids: CASSQGPGDNSPLHF. CDR3 DNA: TGTGCCAGCAGCCAAGGGCCAGGGGATAATTCACCCCTCCACTTT.

In its sample, this clonotype was seen many times. This chain links TRBV12-3 or TRBV12-4 with TRBJ2-6; D tentatively fits TRBD1 or TRBD2 (5 bases each). Deletions cut 6 bases from V and 8 bases from J, with 14 bases between. The CDR3 sequence is 14 residues long. CDR3 sequence reads: CASSHSGTTNVLTF. The CDR3 DNA is TGTGCCAGCAGCCACTCCGGGACCACCAACGTCCTGACTTTC.

This clonotype was counted ten times or more. The genes are TRBV20-1 and TRBJ2-1, with 12 bases aligning to TRBD2. Trimming took 0 bases from V and 0 from J; bases not matched to a gene: 9. CDR1 DFQATT and CDR2 SNEGSKA come from the germline V gene (reference sequence). CDR3 size: 19 residues. The CDR3 loop is CSARDLGLAGSSSYNEQFF. For the CDR3, the DNA is TGCAGTGCTAGAGACCTGGGACTAGCGGGCTCAAGCTCCTACAATGAGCAGTTCTTC.

Ten or more counts support this clonotype. The chain uses TRBV20-1 and TRBJ1-2; D ambiguous. Germline lookup yields CDR1 DFQATT and CDR2 SNEGSKA (reference sequence). This CDR3 contains 14 residues. The germline V and J ends were trimmed by 6 bases and 4 bases, with 18 bases remaining between them. CDR3 loop: CSALDPGGSYGYTF. CDR3 sequence (DNA): TGCAGTGCGCTGGACCCCGGCGGCTCCTATGGCTACACCTTC.

This clonotype was picked up many times. The chain has TRBV7-2 and TRBJ1-6; the match to TRBD1 covers 8 bases. CDR3 length equals 12 residues. Germline CDR1 is SGHTA and CDR2 is FQGNSA. V dropped 3 bases and J dropped 15; count of bases not matched to a gene: 4. The CDR3 DNA follows: TGTGCCAGCAGCTTTGGACAGGGCAGCCTCCACTTT. It yields the protein CASSFGQGSLHF.

This clonotype was seen ten or more times. Germline is not matched at one junction end, which may reflect a read error. DNA for the CDR3: TGTGCCATCAGCTTATACCCCCAAGAGACCCAGTACTTC. Its protein is CAISLYPQETQYF. The rearrangement uses TRBV7-2 and TRBJ2-5; D is undetermined. CDR1 and CDR2 (germline): SGHTA, FQGNSA. The CDR3 contains 13 residues.

This clonotype was seen only a few times. The V gene is TRBV2, the J gene TRBJ2-1, with unresolved D. Germline CDR1 reads SNHLY; CDR2 reads FYNNEI. The CDR3 is made up of 15 amino acids. V was trimmed by 2 bases and J by 0 bases, leaving 8 bases between them. DNA for the CDR3: TGTGCCAGCAGTGAACCGTTGAGCTCCTACAATGAGCAGTTCTTC. This encodes CASSEPLSSYNEQFF.

There are many counts of this clonotype. The gene calls are TRBV7-7 and TRBJ2-2; TRBD2 is a possible D gene (5 bases). V lost 5 bases, J lost 6 bases, and 13 bases lay in between. Looked up from germline, CDR1 is SSHAT and CDR2 is FNYEAQ (reference sequence). CDR3 length equals 14 residues. CDR3 residues: CASSQGSGSGELFF. The CDR3 DNA sequence: TGTGCCAGCAGCCAAGGGTCGGGGTCCGGGGAGCTGTTTTTT.

This clonotype was seen many times. The chain recombines TRBV5-1 with TRBJ2-7; 9 bases match TRBD1. CDR1 SGHRS and CDR2 YFSETQ come from the germline V gene. V trimming: 4 bases; J trimming: 0 bases; junction bases outside the gene matches: 2. The CDR3 extends over 14 amino acids. CDR3 DNA: TGCGCCAGCAGCGGGGACAGGGCCTCCTACGAGCAGTACTTC. Translating gives CASSGDRASYEQYF.

This clonotype occurred many times. The chain employs TRBV20-1 and TRBJ2-3; 8 bases match TRBD2. CDR1 is DFQATT, CDR2 SNEGSKA, per germline (reference sequence). The CDR3 has 12 residues. The J segment lost 5 bases and the V segment lost 8 bases, leaving 6 bases of the junction unmatched. CDR3 in amino acids: CSHPGGGDTQYF. The CDR3 DNA sequence: TGCAGTCACCCGGGGGGGGGAGATACGCAGTATTTT.

This clonotype was seen repeatedly, ten times or more. The chain is built from TRBV5-1 and TRBJ1-1; D unresolved. Per germline, CDR1 SGHRS and CDR2 YFSETQ. This CDR3 comprises 13 residues. V was shortened by 2 bases and J by 1 base, with 6 bases between the two germline ends. CDR3 protein: CASSLEANTEAFF. The CDR3 bases are TGCGCCAGCAGCTTAGAAGCGAACACTGAAGCTTTCTTT.

The table lists this clonotype with many counts. The chain couples TRBV5-1 to TRBJ2-3, with TRBD2 matching 11 bases. The CDR3 is made up of 16 amino acids. V shed 4 bases, J shed 2 bases, and the junction held 6 bases outside the gene matches. CDR1 is SGHRS and CDR2 is YFSETQ in the germline V gene. For the CDR3, the DNA is TGCGCCAGCAGCGAGGGGACTAGCGGATACACAGATACGCAGTATTTT. Protein sequence: CASSEGTSGYTDTQYF.

This clonotype was detected ten times or more. The chain employs TRBV27 and TRBJ2-7; D unresolved. V lost 5 bases and J lost 5, with 25 bases in between. The CDR3 consists of 17 residues. Germline loops: CDR1 MNHEY, CDR2 SMNVEV (reference sequence). DNA of the CDR3: TGTGCCAGCAGTGCTTCGACCAACCCGATAGAATCAGACGAGCAGTACTTC. Protein product: CASSASTNPIESDEQYF.

This chain joins TRBV18 and TRBJ1-1; 7 positions match TRBD1. J lost 6 bases, V lost 2 bases, and 3 bases had no gene match. The CDR3 has 13 residues. Germline lookup yields CDR1 KGHSH and CDR2 LQKENI. The CDR3 reads CASSPDRDAEAFF. DNA of the CDR3: TGTGCCAGCTCACCAGACAGGGATGCTGAAGCTTTCTTT.

At least ten counts were recorded for this clonotype. Relative to the germline gene, one junction end is altered; a read error may explain this. The rearrangement joins TRBV5-5 to TRBJ2-3, with unresolved D. Germline loops: CDR1 SGHKS, CDR2 YYEKEE (reference sequence). This CDR3 has 15 residues. CDR3 bases: TGTGCCAGCAGCTTGAAGAGCGTAAGCACATATACGCAGTATTTT. This codes for CASSLKSVSTYTQYF.

This clonotype was detected many times. The chain links TRBV5-1 to TRBJ2-5; unclear D gene. CDR1 and CDR2 (germline): SGHRS, YFSETQ. The CDR3 extends over 13 amino acids. Deletions cut 1 base from V and 5 bases from J, with 9 bases between. In nucleotides, the CDR3 is TGCGCCAGCAGCTTGCCGGGTAGGGAGACCCAGTACTTC. This encodes CASSLPGRETQYF.

This clonotype was picked up many times. One junction end does not reproduce the germline sequence, and a read error may be involved. V is TRBV5-1 and J is TRBJ2-5; 8 bases line up with TRBD1. Germline CDR1 is SGHRS and CDR2 is YFSETQ. The CDR3 runs 14 residues. The chain's CDR3 is CASSLGTGLEPQYF. DNA for the CDR3: TGCGCCAGCAGCTTGGGGACAGGGTTAGAGCCCCAGTACTTC.